This T cell receptor beta chain came from a study of cytomegalovirus exposure and HLA in healthy donors. Findings and caveats of the study: Analyzed later, association rates of TCRs varied across HLA loci, with DRB1 most and HLA-C fewest.

On this clone: What it binds is unknown.

Use of 60 Vbeta and 13 Jbeta primers characterized the PCR. Repertoires were generated with immunoSEQ multiplex PCR, while TCRdb's copy carries only in-frame clones and drops some. The repertoire consists of around 300,000 clones, with around nine tenths occurring once and the leading ten covering roughly 2.3%. This CDR3 region has 14 residues. J was trimmed by 7 bases and V by 1 base; bases with no gene match: 6. Germline CDR1 and CDR2: SNHLY and FYNNEI. The sequence derives from a woman aged 18-29 years in good health and CMV-seronegative. Material: PBMCs. V usage is TRBV2 and J usage is TRBJ1-2; TRBD1 agrees at 7 bases. The CDR3 sequence: CASSEGQGSSGYTF. CDR3 coding DNA: TGTGCCAGCAGTGAAGGACAGGGTAGTAGTGGCTACACCTTC.